Listed below are T cell receptor beta chains from one sample, sequenced in a study of T cells in Graves' hyperthyroidism and ophthalmopathy. TCRdb independently ran MiXCR on the multiplex PCR reads; one entry per CDR3 protein. The table shows around 200,000 distinct CDR3 sequences, with about a sixth occurring only once. The sample consisted of blood. The source of these receptors is a woman in her fifties or sixties with Graves' hyperthyroidism. Both conserved end residues are part of each CDR3. Each record gives: D gene, V gene, clone size, J gene, CDR3 DNA, CDR3 protein. D genes are given only for firm matches. The size field is filled for only some rows; it gives once, few, many or a size class.

-,TRBV2,many,TRBJ1-2,TGTGCCAGCAGCGAAATTGGGGGGGCCTATGGCTACACCTTC,CASSEIGGAYGYTF
-,TRBV6-1,-,TRBJ1-1,TGTGCCAGCAGTGATCGGGACGTCGCCCCTGAAGCTTTCTTT,CASSDRDVAPEAFF
-,TRBV12-3/TRBV12-4,many,TRBJ2-5,TGTGCCAGCAGAGTTGACAGAGGAGAGACCCAGTACTTC,CASRVDRGETQYF
-,TRBV10-3,many,TRBJ1-1,TGTGCCATCAGTGAGGGACAGTCTGCCCTCGAGACTGAAGCTTTCTTT,CAISEGQSALETEAFF
TRBD1,TRBV5-1,-,TRBJ1-2,TGCGCCAGCAGCGATTTCAGGGGGAGGGACTATGGCTACACCTTC,CASSDFRGRDYGYTF
-,TRBV27,many,TRBJ2-7,TGTGCCAGCAGTTTATTAGTCAGCACAGGATCTAACGAGCAGTACTTC,CASSLLVSTGSNEQYF
TRBD1,TRBV5-1,few,TRBJ2-5,TGCGCCAGCAGCAAGGGACAGGGGGCCTTCCAAGAGACCCAGTACTTC,CASSKGQGAFQETQYF
-,TRBV6-1,many,TRBJ2-2,TGTGCCAGCAGTGAGGGGGCGGCGAACACCGGGGAGCTGTTTTTT,CASSEGAANTGELFF
-,TRBV7-9,many,TRBJ1-5,TGTGCCAGCAGCTTGGGGCAGGGTGTTGGCAATCAGCCCCAGCATTTT,CASSLGQGVGNQPQHF
-,TRBV7-9,many,TRBJ1-5,TGTGCCAGCAGCTATGATGAGGGGCTTAAATGGAGCAATCAGCCCCAGCATTTT,CASSYDEGLKWSNQPQHF
TRBD1,TRBV6-1,many,TRBJ1-6,TGTGCCAGTACCACCGGGACAGGGAGTAATTCACCCCTCCACTTT,CASTTGTGSNSPLHF
-,TRBV28,many,TRBJ1-2,TGTGCCAGCAGCTCCGCCGCAGGACAGGGCTACACCTTC,CASSSAAGQGYTF
-,TRBV7-2,-,TRBJ2-1,TGTGCCAGCAGCTTAGGGGCCTTGCGGGACAATGAGCAGTTCTTC,CASSLGALRDNEQFF
TRBD1,TRBV11-2,many,TRBJ2-5,TGTGCCAGCAGTTCCGGACAGGGGGCTTGGACCCAGTACTTC,CASSSGQGAWTQYF
-,TRBV5-1,many,TRBJ1-5,TGCGCCAGCAGTTCGGGGGTAGGAGGGCAGCCCCAGCATTTT,CASSSGVGGQPQHF
TRBD1,TRBV20-1,many,TRBJ1-1,TGCAGTGCTGGGGGACAGTTGAGCACTGAAGCTTTCTTT,CSAGGQLSTEAFF
-,TRBV9,many,TRBJ1-1,TGTGCCAGCAGCGTAGTCCCGTACACTGAAGCTTTCTTT,CASSVVPYTEAFF
-,TRBV4-3,-,TRBJ1-3,TGCGCCAGCAGCCAAGACACTGAGGGGTCGGAAAACACCATATATTTT,CASSQDTEGSENTIYF
-,TRBV2,many,TRBJ2-7,TGTGCCAGCAGTGAAGCGCTTGCAGGGACCATTACCTACGAGCAGTACTTC,CASSEALAGTITYEQYF
-,TRBV6-1,many,TRBJ1-1,TGTGCCAGCAGCCGACGACAGGCGAACACTGAAGCTTTCTTT,CASSRRQANTEAFF
-,TRBV9,-,TRBJ1-3,TGTGCCAGCAGAGGCTCTGGAAACACCATATATTTT,CASRGSGNTIYF
-,TRBV20-1,-,TRBJ1-5,TGCAGTGCCGGGGTCCGATCAGACCAGCCCCAGCATTTT,CSAGVRSDQPQHF